This note documents a single T cell receptor beta chain sequence. Its cognate antigen is unknown. Sampling consisted of one heparinised blood draw per donor, averaging roughly 100 mL. This sample is part of a study of beta chain features in type 1 diabetes. Study findings and constraints: cDNA-based sequencing might over-represent cells highly expressing TCR. Researchers report that Type 1 diabetes patients had moderately but significantly shorter TCRB CDR3s across all four CD4+ subsets. The analysis here could not establish whether HLA type shapes TCRB rearrangement.

The CDR3 covers 14 residues. With V trimmed by 3 bases and J by 6 bases, 7 bases remained unmatched. Germline-derived CDR1 and CDR2 are SGDLS and YYNGEE. The sequenced template was cDNA made from the entire isolated RNA. Profiling relied on immunoSEQ multiplex PCR, and the TCRdb table lists in-frame clones only, not all of them. The sample has around 650,000 clones; approximately 13% are singletons. The source is a man aged 30 to 39 with type 1 diabetes. Sequenced input: naive CD4+ T cells from blood. The chain has TRBV9 and TRBJ1-2; 8 bases line up with TRBD1. In DNA, the CDR3 is TGTGCCAGCAGCGCGGGGCAGGGGGCTAATGGCTACACCTTC. Translating gives CASSAGQGANGYTF.